The present entry profiles one T cell receptor (beta chain) with its context. The antigen is not known. This CDR3 has 15 residues. Germline V gene sequence: CDR1 MNHNS, CDR2 SASEGT. V was cut by 0 bases and J by 8 bases, with 11 bases left in between. Method: immunoSEQ multiplex PCR; TCRdb's copy keeps in-frame clones and lacks some. The sample has 150,000 to 200,000 clones, less than 90% seen once. Time point described: blood 4 weeks post-SBRT, at nephrectomy. The treatment here: 15 Gy SBRT to primary tumor, nephrectomy 4 weeks later. Nephrectomy followed 15 Gy stereotactic body radiation by 4 weeks. These data are taken from a study of radiation and T cells in renal cell carcinoma. General study points: In blood, top tumor clones expanded by 2 weeks, shrinking by 4. Without pretreatment biopsies, baseline tumor clonotype presence was undetermined.

The source was blood, collected from a patient whose treatment included radiotherapy and nephrectomy. The sequence came from a woman between 50 and 59 years old with renal cell carcinoma. The chain uses TRBV6-1 and TRBJ1-6, with D perhaps matching TRBD1 (5 bases). CDR3 nucleotides: TGTGCCAGCAGTGAAGCGGGACGGCGATATTCACCCCTCCACTTT. This gives the protein CASSEAGRRYSPLHF.